Each of the 13 T cell receptor beta chains below was sequenced from the same sample in a study of blood T cell repertoires in COVID-19. Sequencing was performed with immunoSEQ multiplex PCR; in TCRdb, only in-frame clones are kept and a portion is missing. The table shows about 190,000 clones, with approximately 80% occurring only once. Sequencing was done on a sample of peripheral blood. These receptors all come from a woman aged 45 to 65 with acute or convalescent COVID-19.

The sample holds one count of this clone. V is TRBV7-2 and J is TRBJ1-2; unclear D gene. The germline CDR1 and CDR2 sequences are SGHTA and FQGNSA. This CDR3 has 13 residues. V lost 2 bases and J 2 bases, leaving 6 bases between the germline ends. As DNA, the CDR3 is TGTGCCAGCAGCTTACTAGCAAACTATGGCTACACCTTC. Protein product: CASSLLANYGYTF. Full variable domain (outside the CDR3, taken from reference TRBV7-2 and TRBJ1-2): GAGVSQSPSNKVTEKGKDVELRCDPISGHTALYWYRQSLGQGLEFLIYFQGNSAPDKSGLPSDRFSAERTGGSVSTLTIQRTQQEDSAVYLCASSLLANYGYTFGSGTRLTVV.

CDR3 sequence reads: CASSLVRTGAIGTEAFF. In DNA, the CDR3 is TGTGCCAGCAGCTTAGTTCGTACAGGCGCCATCGGAACTGAAGCTTTCTTT. V usage is TRBV11-3 and J usage is TRBJ1-1; D is perhaps TRBD1 (5 bases). With 1 base removed from V and 5 bases from J, the gap between germline ends came to 20 bases. The CDR3 contains 17 residues. The germline V gene encodes CDR1 SGHNT and CDR2 YENEEA.

V gene TRBV30 combines with J gene TRBJ1-5; D perhaps matches TRBD1 (6 bases). The V gene lost 3 bases and the J gene lost 5 bases, with 11 bases spanning the gap. Germline V gives CDR1 GTSNPN, CDR2 SVGIG (reference sequence). CDR3 length: 13 amino acids. The CDR3 DNA reads as TGTGCCTGGAGCGGACAGAGGGATCAGCCCCAGCATTTT. Its translation is CAWSGQRDQPQHF.

This chain links TRBV6-5 with TRBJ1-1; tentatively, D is TRBD1 (6 bases). CDR3 length: 15 residues. Trimming shortened V by 7 bases and J by 1 base, and 16 bases separated the two germline ends. Per the germline V gene, CDR1 is MNHEY and CDR2 is SVGAGI. CDR3 coding DNA: TGTGCCAGCACCCGGGGGGGGGCAAGGAACACTGAAGCTTTCTTT. Translation: CASTRGGARNTEAFF.

The V gene is TRBV6-1, the J gene TRBJ1-2; no definite D call. CDR1 and CDR2 (germline): MNHNS, SASEGT. Deletions cut 8 bases from V and 2 bases from J, with 9 bases between. CDR3 size: 12 residues. In nucleotides, the CDR3 is TGTGCCAGCCGCCCGGGGAACTATGGCTACACCTTC. This translates into CASRPGNYGYTF.

This rearrangement joins TRBV18 to TRBJ2-7, with 7 bases fitting TRBD1. Germline lookup yields CDR1 KGHSH and CDR2 LQKENI. The CDR3 length is 15 residues. V shed 6 bases, J shed 2 bases, and the junction held 10 bases outside the gene matches. CDR3 sequence (DNA): TGTGCCAGCTCCCGGGGACAGACTCTTCCCTACGAGCAGTACTTC. This translates into CASSRGQTLPYEQYF. Supplemented by reference TRBV18 and TRBJ2-7, the full variable domain reads NAGVMQNPRHLVRRRGQEARLRCSPMKGHSHVYWYRQLPEEGLKFMVYLQKENIIDESGMPKERFSAEFPKEGPSILRIQQVVRGDSAAYFCASSRGQTLPYEQYFGPGTRLTVT.

The CDR3 is CASSLRTSGSGVNEQFF. The CDR3 DNA follows: TGCGCCAGCAGCTTGAGGACTAGCGGGAGCGGTGTAAATGAGCAGTTCTTC. V is TRBV5-1 and J is TRBJ2-1; TRBD2 aligns across 13 bases. The CDR3 spans 17 residues. J lost 7 bases, V lost 1 base, and 8 bases had no gene match. From germline, CDR1 is SGHRS and CDR2 YFSETQ.

The rearrangement joins TRBV2 to TRBJ2-7, with D unresolved. The CDR3 is 10 amino acids. The V and J ends lost 7 bases and 4 bases respectively, with 5 bases between them. Germline-derived CDR1 and CDR2 are SNHLY and FYNNEI. The CDR3 reads CASNSYEQYF. CDR3 nucleotide sequence: TGTGCCAGCAACAGTTACGAGCAGTACTTC.

This sequence joins TRBV6-6 and TRBJ2-7, with 9 bases that match TRBD1. The CDR3 runs 12 residues. Trimming removed 6 bases from V and 6 bases from J; junction bases left unmatched: 3. CDR1 and CDR2 from the germline V gene are MNHNY and SVGAGI (reference sequence). In DNA form, the CDR3 reads TGTGCCAGCAGCAAGGACAGGGGCGAGCAGTACTTC. It translates to CASSKDRGEQYF.

The rearrangement uses TRBV19 and TRBJ2-1; D is possibly TRBD2 (7 bases). Germline V lookup: CDR1 LNHDA, CDR2 SQIVND (reference sequence). The CDR3 is 16 amino acids. The V end was cut by 9 bases, the J end by 2 bases, with 20 bases between. The CDR3 loop reads CASLKPGGIAYNEQFF. Written as DNA, the CDR3 is TGTGCCAGCCTTAAACCGGGGGGCATTGCCTACAATGAGCAGTTCTTC. Full variable domain (remainder filled in from reference TRBV19 and TRBJ2-1): DGGITQSPKYLFRKEGQNVTLSCEQNLNHDAMYWYRQDPGQGLRLIYYSQIVNDFQKGDIAEGYSVSREKKESFPLTVTSAQKNPTAFYLCASLKPGGIAYNEQFFGPGTRLTVL.

This clone was counted only a few times. The chain has TRBV18 and TRBJ2-7, with 7 nucleotides matching TRBD1. With V trimmed by 4 bases and J by 2 bases, 11 bases remained unmatched. CDR3 length: 16 amino acids. Germline lookup yields CDR1 KGHSH and CDR2 LQKENI. CDR3 coding DNA: TGTGCCAGCTCACACACCGAAGGGGGCTGGGCCTACGAGCAGTACTTC. Protein: CASSHTEGGWAYEQYF.

The chain employs TRBV6-5 and TRBJ1-2, with a weak D call TRBD1 (6 bases). V was trimmed by 9 bases and J by 8 bases, leaving 25 bases between them. Germline loops: CDR1 MNHEY, CDR2 SVGAGI. CDR3 length equals 15 residues. This CDR3 reads CASLRNRDLGGGYTF. The DNA of the CDR3 is TGTGCCAGTTTACGGAACAGGGATCTGGGTGGAGGCTACACCTTC.

The genes are TRBV7-9 and TRBJ1-1; no clear D gene. The CDR3 runs to 12 residues. Germline CDR1 is SEHNR and CDR2 is FQNEAQ (reference sequence). V was cut by 4 bases and J by 4 bases, with 7 bases left in between. The CDR3 DNA sequence: TGTGCCAGCAGCTCTTCGGGCACTGAAGCTTTCTTT. Its protein is CASSSSGTEAFF.